This passage covers 7 T cell receptor beta chains from one sample sequenced in a study of blood T cell repertoires in COVID-19. Assay used: immunoSEQ multiplex PCR; TCRdb lists only in-frame clones, some missing. The table has approximately 63,000 clones, roughly nine tenths seen once. Sequenced material: peripheral blood. These receptors were collected from a man older than 75 in a cohort sampled during active COVID-19.

This chain connects TRBV6-6 to TRBJ2-7; maybe TRBD1 (5 bases). Trimming left V 6 bases short and J 2 bases short, with 8 bases between. CDR3 size: 12 residues. Germline V lookup: CDR1 MNHNY, CDR2 SVGAGI (reference sequence). The CDR3 nucleotides are TGTGCCAGCAGCTTGGACACCTACGAGCAGTACTTC. Translation gives CASSLDTYEQYF.

V usage is TRBV9 and J usage is TRBJ1-2, with D unresolved. The CDR3 extends over 15 amino acids. Germline V lookup: CDR1 SGDLS, CDR2 YYNGEE. Trimming removed 0 bases from V and 4 bases from J, with 13 bases in between. CDR3 in amino acids: CASSVDTGSGYGYTF. DNA for the CDR3: TGTGCCAGCAGCGTAGATACGGGGTCGGGCTATGGCTACACCTTC.

This chain links TRBV15 with TRBJ2-1; TRBD2 agrees at 10 bases. Looked up from germline, CDR1 is LNHNV and CDR2 is YYDKDF (reference sequence). This CDR3 contains 17 residues. V shed 3 bases and J 5 bases; nucleotides not matched to a gene: 10. The CDR3 coding sequence is TGTGCCACCAGCAGTCCCGGAGCGGGGGGGCCGAACAATGAGCAGTTCTTC. It translates to CATSSPGAGGPNNEQFF. The entire variable domain, with the rest obtained from reference TRBV15 and TRBJ2-1, is as follows: DAMVIQNPRYQVTQFGKPVTLSCSQTLNHNVMYWYQQKSSQAPKLLFHYYDKDFNNEADTPDNFQSRRPNTSFCFLDIRSPGLGDTAMYLCATSSPGAGGPNNEQFFGPGTRLTVL.

The genes are TRBV19 and TRBJ1-4; TRBD1 agrees at 8 bases. CDR3 length equals 15 residues. From germline, CDR1 is LNHDA and CDR2 SQIVND (reference sequence). The trim removed 3 bases at V and 4 bases at J, leaving 4 bases unmatched. The CDR3 DNA follows: TGTGCCAGTAGTATGGGGGACAGGAGTAATGAAAAACTGTTTTTT. It yields the protein CASSMGDRSNEKLFF.

V usage is TRBV12-5 and J usage is TRBJ2-5, with TRBD1 matching 7 bases. CDR1 LGHNT and CDR2 FRNRAP come from the germline V gene. V lost 6 bases, J lost 5 bases, and 12 bases stayed unmatched. This CDR3 has 15 amino acids. The DNA for the CDR3 is TGTGCTAGTGGCCTCCCGACAGGGAAATATGAGACCCAGTACTTC. Amino acids: CASGLPTGKYETQYF.

The chain recombines TRBV24-1 with TRBJ1-1, with D unresolved. Looked up from germline, CDR1 is KGHDR and CDR2 is SFDVKD. The CDR3 is 15 amino acids. Deletions cut 7 bases from V and 4 bases from J, with 18 bases between. In DNA, the CDR3 is TGTGCCACCAGCACTGATATGAATACGGGCACTGAAGCTTTCTTT. It translates to CATSTDMNTGTEAFF.

The chain employs TRBV30 and TRBJ1-5; 7 bases are a match to TRBD1. Trimming took 2 bases from V and 4 from J; bases not matched to a gene: 8. This CDR3 region has 15 residues. Germline V gene data show CDR1 as GTSNPN and CDR2 as SVGIG (reference sequence). In DNA form, the CDR3 reads TGTGCCTGGAGTACCGGGACAGTAAGAAATCAGCCCCAGCATTTT. Amino acid sequence: CAWSTGTVRNQPQHF.